The T cell receptor (beta chain) described here comes from a study of T cells in Graves' hyperthyroidism and ophthalmopathy. Investigators excluded patients with uncontrolled infection, other autoimmune disease, pregnancy or lactation. TCR beta CDR3 regions were amplified from RNA. HTBI primers drove first-round RT-PCR of the TCR CDR3. TCRdb processed the multiplex PCR reads anew with MiXCR; each CDR3 protein has one entry. The sample records approximately 400,000 distinct CDR3 sequences, roughly an eighth being singletons. With 1 base removed from V and 5 bases from J, the gap between germline ends came to 12 bases. Germline CDR1 reads MGHRA; CDR2 reads YSYEKL. This CDR3 comprises 15 residues.

The sequence was collected from a man between 50 and 59 years old with Graves' ophthalmopathy. The chain employs TRBV4-1 and TRBJ2-1; the D gene is possibly TRBD2 (6 bases). Sequencing was carried out using blood. The DNA for the CDR3 is TGCGCCAGCAGCCAAGGGGGGGTGGGAAACAATGAGCAGTTCTTC. Its translation is CASSQGGVGNNEQFF.